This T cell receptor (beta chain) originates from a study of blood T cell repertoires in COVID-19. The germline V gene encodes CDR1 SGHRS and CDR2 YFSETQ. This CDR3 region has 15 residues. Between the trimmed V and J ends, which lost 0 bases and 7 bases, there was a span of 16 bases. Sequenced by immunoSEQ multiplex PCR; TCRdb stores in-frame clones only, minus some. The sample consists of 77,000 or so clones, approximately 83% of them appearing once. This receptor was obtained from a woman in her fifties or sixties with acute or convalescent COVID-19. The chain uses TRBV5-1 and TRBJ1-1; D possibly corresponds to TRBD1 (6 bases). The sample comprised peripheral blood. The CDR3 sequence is CASSLGGQRADEAFF. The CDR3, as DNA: TGCGCCAGCAGCTTGGGAGGACAGAGAGCTGATGAAGCTTTCTTT.